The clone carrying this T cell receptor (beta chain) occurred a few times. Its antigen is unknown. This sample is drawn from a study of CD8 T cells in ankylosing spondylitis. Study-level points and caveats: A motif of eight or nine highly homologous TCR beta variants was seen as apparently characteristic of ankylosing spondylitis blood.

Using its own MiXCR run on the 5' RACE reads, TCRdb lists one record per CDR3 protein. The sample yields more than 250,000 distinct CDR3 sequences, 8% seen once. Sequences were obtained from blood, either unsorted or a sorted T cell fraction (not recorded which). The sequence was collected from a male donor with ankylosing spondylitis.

The chain's CDR3 is CASSLNGITGELFF. The CDR3 DNA reads as TGTGCCAGCAGCTTAAACGGGATAACCGGGGAGCTGTTTTTT. The rearrangement links TRBV7-2 to TRBJ2-2; possible D gene TRBD2, 5 bases. Germline CDR1 SGHTA, CDR2 FQGNSA. CDR3 length equals 14 residues. V was shortened by 2 bases and J by 5 bases, with 9 bases between the two germline ends. The entire variable domain, with the rest obtained from reference TRBV7-2 and TRBJ2-2, is as follows: GAGVSQSPSNKVTEKGKDVELRCDPISGHTALYWYRQSLGQGLEFLIYFQGNSAPDKSGLPSDRFSAERTGGSVSTLTIQRTQQEDSAVYLCASSLNGITGELFFGEGSRLTVL.